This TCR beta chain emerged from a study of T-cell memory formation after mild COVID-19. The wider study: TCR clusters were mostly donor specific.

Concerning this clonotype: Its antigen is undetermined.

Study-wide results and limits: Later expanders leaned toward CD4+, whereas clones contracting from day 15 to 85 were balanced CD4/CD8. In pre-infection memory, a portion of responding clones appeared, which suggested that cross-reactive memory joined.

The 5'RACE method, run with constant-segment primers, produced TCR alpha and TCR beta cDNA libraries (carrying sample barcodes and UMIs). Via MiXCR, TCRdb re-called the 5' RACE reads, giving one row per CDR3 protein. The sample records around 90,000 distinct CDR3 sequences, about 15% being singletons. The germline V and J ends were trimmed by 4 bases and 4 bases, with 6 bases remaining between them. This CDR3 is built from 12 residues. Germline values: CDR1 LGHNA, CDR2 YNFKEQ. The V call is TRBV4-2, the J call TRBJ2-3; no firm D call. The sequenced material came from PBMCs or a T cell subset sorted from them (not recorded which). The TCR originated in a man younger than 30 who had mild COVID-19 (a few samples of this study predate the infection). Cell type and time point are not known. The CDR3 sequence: CASSRGADTQYF. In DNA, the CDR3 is TGTGCCAGCAGCCGTGGGGCAGATACGCAGTATTTT.